Detailed here is one T cell receptor beta chain. This sample was taken from a study of blood T cell repertoires in COVID-19. Germline V gene sequence: CDR1 MNHEY, CDR2 SVGEGT. V lost 5 bases, J lost 2 bases, and 10 bases stayed unmatched. The length of the CDR3 is 16 residues. Clones were sequenced by immunoSEQ multiplex PCR, and TCRdb holds only the in-frame ones, with some missing. Of some 80,000 clones in the sample, about 88% are singletons; the top ten hold roughly 19%. This chain links TRBV6-2 or TRBV6-3 with TRBJ1-2, with 8 bases matching TRBD1. The clonotype was recovered from a human donor in a cohort sampled during active COVID-19. Specimen: peripheral blood. Written as DNA, the CDR3 is TGTGCCAGCAGTACCAGGGGGCGCCCCGGAAACTATGGCTACACCTTC. Protein product: CASSTRGRPGNYGYTF.